What follows are 23 T cell receptor beta chains derived from one specimen sequenced in a study of cytomegalovirus exposure and HLA in healthy donors. With 60 Vbeta and 13 Jbeta primers, the PCR was carried out. Method: immunoSEQ multiplex PCR; TCRdb's copy keeps in-frame clones and lacks some. The top ten clones hold about 2.5% of a sample with about 100,000 clones, 70% to 90% of them seen once. The specimen sequenced was PBMCs. The source is a middle-aged man in good health and CMV-seronegative.

This rearrangement joins TRBV18 to TRBJ1-1; weak D call: TRBD1 (6 bases). The CDR3 has 14 amino acids. Germline CDR1 and CDR2: KGHSH and LQKENI. The V gene lost 6 bases and the J gene lost 6 bases, with 17 bases spanning the gap. The CDR3 sequence: CASSPQGQSPEAFF. The CDR3 DNA reads TGTGCCAGCTCCCCCCAAGGACAGTCACCTGAAGCTTTCTTT.

J is TRBJ2-7 and V is TRBV6-1; 8 positions agree with TRBD1. V shed 7 bases, J shed 4 bases, and the junction held 12 bases outside the gene matches. Germline assignment: CDR1 MNHNS and CDR2 SASEGT. The CDR3 runs to 15 residues. This chain's CDR3 is CASTEGWQGAYEQYF. For the CDR3, the DNA is TGTGCCAGCACCGAAGGGTGGCAGGGGGCGTACGAGCAGTACTTC.

The V and J genes are TRBV14 and TRBJ1-6; no clear D gene. Trimming took off 0 bases at V and 10 bases at J, with 13 bases between the two ends. Looked up from germline, CDR1 is SGHDN and CDR2 is FVKESK. There are 15 residues in the CDR3. DNA for the CDR3: TGTGCCAGCAGCCAAGAGGCCGGGTTCGTCTCACCCCTCCACTTT. Its protein is CASSQEAGFVSPLHF. The full variable domain, completed using reference TRBV14 and TRBJ1-6, is EAGVTQFPSHSVIEKGQTVTLRCDPISGHDNLYWYRRVMGKEIKFLLHFVKESKQDESGMPNNRFLAERTGGTYSTLKVQPAELEDSGVYFCASSQEAGFVSPLHFGNGTRLTVT.

The chain combines TRBV9 with TRBJ1-6; D might be TRBD1 (5 bases). Germline CDR1 SGDLS, CDR2 YYNGEE. The CDR3 is 13 amino acids. Trimming removed 2 bases at V and 14 bases at J, with 14 bases between. The CDR3 DNA reads TGTGCCAGCAGCGTCGACAGTTACTACGCCCTCCACTTT. Translating it yields CASSVDSYYALHF.

V is TRBV5-1 and J is TRBJ2-7; 8 nucleotides line up with TRBD2. Per the germline V gene, CDR1 is SGHRS and CDR2 is YFSETQ. The CDR3 sequence is 14 residues long. The V and J ends lost 2 bases and 3 bases, in that order; junction bases with no gene match: 4. The CDR3 loop reads CASSFSGLGYEQYF. As DNA, the CDR3 is TGCGCCAGCAGCTTTTCGGGACTAGGCTACGAGCAGTACTTC.

The chain joins TRBV4-1 to TRBJ1-1; perhaps TRBD1 as D (6 bases). The CDR3 spans 15 residues. Germline CDR1 reads MGHRA; CDR2 reads YSYEKL. Trimming pared 0 bases from V and 5 bases from J, leaving 13 bases between. The CDR3 is CASSQDGGGWTEAFF. The CDR3 nucleotides read TGCGCCAGCAGCCAAGATGGGGGGGGCTGGACTGAAGCTTTCTTT.

V and J are TRBV19 and TRBJ2-5; 7 bases line up with TRBD2. Germline V CDR1 and CDR2: LNHDA, SQIVND (reference sequence). With 0 bases clipped from V and 5 bases from J, the junction kept 0 bases outside the gene matches. The CDR3 consists of 13 residues. The CDR3 reads CASSIDGGETQYF. The DNA of the CDR3 is TGTGCCAGTAGTATAGACGGGGGGGAGACCCAGTACTTC.

The chain employs TRBV29-1 and TRBJ1-1; D is perhaps TRBD1 (6 bases). The CDR3 runs 13 residues. Germline CDR1 is SQVTM and CDR2 is ANQGSEA. Trimming stripped 5 bases from V and 5 bases from J, with 15 bases between. The CDR3 coding sequence is TGCAGCGTTAACAGGGCCTCGGGGACTGAAGCTTTCTTT. Translation gives CSVNRASGTEAFF.

Of note for this clone: The junction departs from germline at one end; a sequencing error may be responsible. The chain recombines TRBV7-7 with TRBJ2-3; TRBD2 agrees at 8 bases. Germline V gene data show CDR1 as SSHAT and CDR2 as FNYEAQ (reference sequence). The CDR3 sequence is 14 residues long. The CDR3 region has the DNA TGTGCTAGCAGCCGAGGACTAGCATCAGATACGCAGTATTTT. Protein: CASSRGLASDTQYF.

A single count supports this clone. The chain links TRBV5-1 to TRBJ1-1; 10 bases fit TRBD1. Germline V gene data show CDR1 as SGHRS and CDR2 as YFSETQ. There are 14 residues in the CDR3. V was clipped by 2 bases and J by 4 bases; unmatched bases: 2. The CDR3 loop reads CASSLGTGVTEAFF. The CDR3 nucleotides are TGCGCCAGCAGCTTAGGGACAGGGGTCACTGAAGCTTTCTTT.

V is TRBV11-3 and J is TRBJ2-1; TRBD2 is a possible D gene (7 bases). The germline CDR1 and CDR2 sequences are SGHNT and YENEEA. This CDR3 is 15 amino acids long. The ends were cut back, 1 base at V and 6 bases at J, with 13 bases in the middle. Here the CDR3 reads CASSLVRGASNEQFF. The CDR3, as DNA: TGTGCCAGCAGCTTAGTCCGGGGGGCTTCCAATGAGCAGTTCTTC.

The chain couples TRBV28 to TRBJ2-1, with 14 bases identical to TRBD2. The CDR3 runs 17 residues. Germline lookup yields CDR1 MDHEN and CDR2 SYDVKM. J gave up 3 bases and V 7 bases, and 8 bases lay outside the gene matches. CDR3 bases: TGTGCCAGCATTACACGGGGACTAGCGGGGGTCTACAATGAGCAGTTCTTC. Translation: CASITRGLAGVYNEQFF.

The chain is built from TRBV7-9 and TRBJ1-1; 8 bases match TRBD1. The CDR3 consists of 13 residues. J gave up 4 bases and V 7 bases, and 5 bases lay outside the gene matches. CDR1 is SEHNR and CDR2 is FQNEAQ in the germline V gene (reference sequence). CDR3 DNA: TGTGCCAGCATCCGGACAGGGAGCACTGAAGCTTTCTTT. It is translated as CASIRTGSTEAFF. The variable domain in full, completed from reference TRBV7-9 and TRBJ1-1, reads DTGVSQNPRHKITKRGQNVTFRCDPISEHNRLYWYRQTLGQGPEFLTYFQNEAQLEKSRLLSDRFSAERPKGSFSTLEIQRTEQGDSAMYLCASIRTGSTEAFFGQGTRLTVV.

The sample holds a few counts of this clone. The CDR3: CASSLRRGAYNEQFF. The CDR3 DNA reads as TGTGCCAGCAGCTTGCGCAGGGGCGCCTACAATGAGCAGTTCTTC. The chain is built from TRBV7-9 and TRBJ2-1, with D perhaps TRBD1 (6 bases). Trimming stripped 3 bases from V and 2 bases from J, with 11 bases between. The CDR3 contains 15 residues. Germline V gives CDR1 SEHNR, CDR2 FQNEAQ (reference sequence).

The chain is built from TRBV18 and TRBJ2-7; possibly TRBD2 for D (6 bases). Germline-derived CDR1 and CDR2 are KGHSH and LQKENI. This CDR3 is built from 15 residues. Trimming shortened V by 3 bases and J by 3 bases, and 15 bases separated the two germline ends. CDR3 in amino acids: CASSPLNTGVYEQYF. The CDR3 coding sequence is TGTGCCAGCTCACCCCTAAATACGGGGGTCTACGAGCAGTACTTC.

The J gene is TRBJ1-6, the V gene TRBV12-5, with 8 nucleotides matching TRBD1. The CDR3 covers 15 residues. Germline V lookup: CDR1 LGHNT, CDR2 FRNRAP. With V trimmed by 5 bases and J by 4 bases, 4 bases remained unmatched. The CDR3 region is CASGLGQGYNSPLHF. The DNA of the CDR3 is TGTGCTAGTGGTCTCGGACAGGGATATAATTCACCCCTCCACTTT.

The rearrangement uses TRBV11-1 and TRBJ2-3; 10 nucleotides align to TRBD2. CDR3 length: 15 residues. The V and J ends lost 10 bases and 6 bases, in that order; junction bases with no gene match: 13. Germline assignment: CDR1 SGHAT and CDR2 FQDESV (reference sequence). The CDR3 DNA is TGTGCCACCTCAAGACTAGCGGGCGAGGCTGATACGCAGTATTTT. This encodes CATSRLAGEADTQYF. Full variable domain (remainder filled in from reference TRBV11-1 and TRBJ2-3): EAEVAQSPRYKITEKSQAVAFWCDPISGHATLYWYRQILGQGPELLVQFQDESVVDDSQLPKDRFSAERLKGVDSTLKIQPAELGDSAMYLCATSRLAGEADTQYFGPGTRLTVL.

This clone was seen more than once but under ten times. The J gene is TRBJ2-7, the V gene TRBV30; D is unresolved. Germline lookup yields CDR1 GTSNPN and CDR2 SVGIG (reference sequence). This CDR3 comprises 14 residues. Trimming stripped 2 bases from V and 4 bases from J, with 15 bases between. The CDR3, as DNA: TGTGCCTGGAGTCGACCGCGATCTAGATACGAGCAGTACTTC. Translation gives CAWSRPRSRYEQYF.

The chain recombines TRBV2 with TRBJ2-3; no clear D gene. The CDR3 length is 14 residues. V dropped 5 bases and J dropped 0 bases, with 9 bases sitting between them. Germline lookup yields CDR1 SNHLY and CDR2 FYNNEI. CDR3 sequence (DNA): TGTGCCAGCAGTCTCCGAACTAGCACAGATACGCAGTATTTT. Translation gives CASSLRTSTDTQYF.

This clone was counted a few times. This sequence joins TRBV7-9 and TRBJ2-5; 7 nucleotides line up with TRBD1. Trimming at V came to 2 bases and at J to 6 bases, leaving 6 bases not matched to a gene. The CDR3 totals 14 residues. Per germline, CDR1 SEHNR and CDR2 FQNEAQ (reference sequence). CDR3 protein: CASSLTGATKTQYF. DNA of the CDR3: TGTGCCAGCAGCTTAACAGGGGCAACAAAGACCCAGTACTTC.

The rearrangement links TRBV16 to TRBJ1-3, with 7 bases lining up with TRBD1. CDR1 and CDR2 from the germline V gene are KGHSY and FQNENV. V dropped 0 bases and J dropped 2; count of bases not matched to a gene: 7. This CDR3 is built from 17 residues. In DNA, the CDR3 is TGTGCCAGCAGCCAATCGTACGTCAGGGGGACTGGAAACACCATATATTTT. Protein: CASSQSYVRGTGNTIYF.

This rearrangement joins TRBV15 to TRBJ1-4; 9 bases agree with TRBD1. Germline CDR1 is LNHNV and CDR2 is YYDKDF (reference sequence). J was trimmed by 7 bases and V by 0 bases; bases with no gene match: 6. The CDR3 has 16 amino acids. In DNA, the CDR3 is TGTGCCACCAGCAGAGATGACCACAGGGGGCGTGAAAAACTGTTTTTT. Its protein is CATSRDDHRGREKLFF.

This clone has just one count. This chain joins TRBV18 and TRBJ2-2; TRBD1 aligns across 8 bases. Germline V gene sequence: CDR1 KGHSH, CDR2 LQKENI. The CDR3 runs to 15 residues. The V and J ends lost 3 bases and 6 bases, in that order; junction bases with no gene match: 6. The DNA of the CDR3 is TGTGCCAGCTCACCCCAGGGGGCCATATCCGGGGAGCTGTTTTTT. Protein: CASSPQGAISGELFF.